This TCR beta chain derives from a study of T cells in localized non-small cell lung cancer. Overall study findings and caveats: Among the top 100 tumor clones, a median 57 appeared in adjacent lung. Among the tissues sampled, uninvolved adjacent lung had the highest T cell clonality, above tumor. Because only a single region of the tumor was sequenced, heterogeneity remains possible.

Regarding this clone: As yet, its antigen is unknown.

Using immunoSEQ multiplex PCR, the repertoire was profiled, and TCRdb retains in-frame clones only, with some absent. This table has some 25,000 clones, about 94% appearing once. The V gene's germline CDR1 is MNHNY and CDR2 SVGAGI (reference sequence). Germline trimming cut 0 bases from V and 13 bases from J; bases unmatched to any gene: 7. The CDR3 has 14 residues. This receptor was obtained from a woman aged 35-75 years with stage I lung adenocarcinoma. V usage is TRBV6-6 and J usage is TRBJ2-1, with 9 nucleotides matching TRBD2. This sample comprised peripheral blood, obtained before any cancer treatment. The CDR3 spells CASSYSGLAGPQFF. The CDR3 nucleotides are TGTGCCAGCAGTTACTCGGGTCTAGCGGGGCCCCAGTTCTTC.